These 30 T cell receptor beta chains were sequenced from one sample in a study of shared clonotypes between healthy human individuals. Repertoires were generated with immunoSEQ multiplex PCR, while TCRdb's copy carries only in-frame clones and drops some. The sample yields some 790,000 clones, over 60% seen once. The source material was memory CD4+ T cells sorted from blood. Subset described: CD45RA-negative fraction. These receptors came from a woman aged 25 to 39 in good health.

The chain combines TRBV28 with TRBJ2-5; TRBD1 might be the D (8 bases). CDR1 and CDR2 (germline): MDHEN, SYDVKM. The CDR3 has 15 residues. V lost 2 bases to trimming and J lost 5 bases, with 15 bases between them. In DNA form, the CDR3 reads TGTGCCAGCAGTTTAAGCGGACAGGGAGGGGAGACCCAGTACTTC. Encoded protein: CASSLSGQGGETQYF. Full variable domain (remainder filled in from reference TRBV28 and TRBJ2-5): DVKVTQSSRYLVKRTGEKVFLECVQDMDHENMFWYRQDPGLGLRLIYFSYDVKMKEKGDIPEGYSVSREKKERFSLILESASTNQTSMYLCASSLSGQGGETQYFGPGTRLLVL.

Comments on this clone: The same CDR3 also results from other DNA sequences found in this sample. The chain is built from TRBV29-1 and TRBJ1-5; D gene uncertain. The V end was cut by 6 bases, the J end by 1 base, with 7 bases between. Germline V CDR1 and CDR2: SQVTM, ANQGSEA. This CDR3 has 12 amino acids. In nucleotides, the CDR3 is TGCAGCGTGCGAGACAGCAATCAGCCCCAGCATTTT. Amino acid sequence: CSVRDSNQPQHF. Full variable domain (rest looked up from reference TRBV29-1 and TRBJ1-5): SAVISQKPSRDICQRGTSLTIQCQVDSQVTMMFWYRQQPGQSLTLIATANQGSEATYESGFVIDKFPISRPNLTFSTLTVSNMSPEDSSIYLCSVRDSNQPQHFGDGTRLSIL.

This clone was counted only a few times. The chain couples TRBV6-4 to TRBJ2-4; D uncertain. Germline-derived CDR1 and CDR2 are MRHNA and SNTAGT. The V end lost 4 bases, the J end lost 3 bases, and 16 bases lay between the germline ends. The CDR3 loop spans 16 amino acids. This CDR3 reads CASSGPYTPGKNIQYF. The CDR3, as DNA: TGTGCCAGCAGTGGGCCTTATACGCCGGGCAAAAACATTCAGTACTTC.

The V gene is TRBV6-5, the J gene TRBJ2-5, with 9 bases identical to TRBD2. The CDR3 covers 15 residues. Germline CDR1 reads MNHEY; CDR2 reads SVGAGI. The V segment lost 5 bases and the J segment 5 bases; nucleotides outside the gene matches: 9. CDR3 region: CASSPPGTSLETQYF. As DNA, the CDR3 is TGTGCCAGCAGTCCGCCCGGGACTAGCCTCGAGACCCAGTACTTC.

The chain recombines TRBV5-1 with TRBJ2-7; TRBD1 aligns across 9 bases. V lost 4 bases to trimming and J lost 2 bases; unmatched junction nucleotides: 7. CDR1 is SGHRS, CDR2 YFSETQ, per germline. The CDR3 contains 15 residues. CDR3 residues: CASSTGQGPTYEQYF. CDR3 DNA sequence: TGCGCCAGCAGCACGGGACAGGGCCCAACCTACGAGCAGTACTTC.

As DNA, the CDR3 is TGCAGCGCGGACAGGGGGAGGTCCGGGGAGCTGTTTTTT. Protein sequence: CSADRGRSGELFF. The chain combines TRBV29-1 with TRBJ2-2; 10 bases fit TRBD1. Trimming removed 7 bases from V and 6 bases from J; junction bases left unmatched: 5. Looked up from germline, CDR1 is SQVTM and CDR2 is ANQGSEA. The CDR3 is 13 residues long.

This clone was found once. V and J are TRBV7-7 and TRBJ1-1; D not certain. CDR3 size: 15 residues. The V gene lost 0 bases and the J gene lost 1 base, with 9 bases spanning the gap. Germline V gives CDR1 SSHAT, CDR2 FNYEAQ (reference sequence). CDR3 loop: CASSLAMVANTEAFF. The CDR3 coding sequence is TGTGCCAGCAGCTTAGCGATGGTTGCGAACACTGAAGCTTTCTTT.

This chain uses TRBV30 with TRBJ2-7; D gene ambiguous. The CDR3 length is 13 residues. Germline CDR1 GTSNPN, CDR2 SVGIG (reference sequence). Trimming pared 3 bases from V and 6 bases from J, leaving 15 bases between. Here the CDR3 DNA reads TGTGCCTGGAGCTCCCAGAATCGTCGCGAGCAGTACTTC. It specifies CAWSSQNRREQYF. Full variable domain (missing parts from reference TRBV30 and TRBJ2-7): SQTIHQWPATLVQPVGSPLSLECTVEGTSNPNLYWYRQAAGRGLQLLFYSVGIGQISSEVPQNLSASRPQDRQFILSSKKLLLSDSGFYLCAWSSQNRREQYFGPGTRLTVT.

The V call is TRBV5-5, the J call TRBJ2-1; D call uncertain. V lost 0 bases, J lost 7 bases, and 20 bases lay in between. The CDR3 totals 17 residues. Germline V gene sequence: CDR1 SGHKS, CDR2 YYEKEE (reference sequence). CDR3 in DNA: TGTGCCAGCAGCTTGGTCCCCAGACCCTCGCTGGTAAATGAGCAGTTCTTC. It encodes CASSLVPRPSLVNEQFF.

The rearrangement uses TRBV29-1 and TRBJ2-1; D unclear. The CDR3 loop spans 15 amino acids. Germline-derived CDR1 and CDR2 are SQVTM and ANQGSEA. V lost 7 bases and J 0 bases, leaving 16 bases between the germline ends. The CDR3 DNA reads as TGCAGCGGAGATCTCGGCTTACACTCCTACAATGAGCAGTTCTTC. Its protein is CSGDLGLHSYNEQFF.

The rearrangement uses TRBV28 and TRBJ1-2, with 9 bases aligning to TRBD1. The CDR3 extends over 14 amino acids. Germline V gene lookup returns CDR1 MDHEN and CDR2 SYDVKM. V dropped 6 bases and J dropped 3; count of bases not matched to a gene: 5. The CDR3 is CASRNRGLHYGYTF. CDR3 DNA: TGTGCCAGCAGGAACAGGGGGCTACACTATGGCTACACCTTC.

This sequence joins TRBV6-5 and TRBJ1-1; the D gene is possibly TRBD1 (6 bases). Germline V lookup: CDR1 MNHEY, CDR2 SVGAGI. Trimming shortened V by 10 bases and J by 7 bases, and 22 bases separated the two germline ends. There are 14 residues in the CDR3. This CDR3 is CATTRDMVRGEAFF. DNA for the CDR3: TGTGCCACAACCCGGGACATGGTGAGAGGTGAAGCTTTCTTT.

The CDR3 region has the DNA TGCGCCAGCAGTGTGGAGGGTGGGGGCCGAAACATTCAGTACTTC. Protein product: CASSVEGGGRNIQYF. This chain connects TRBV10-2 to TRBJ2-4, with D perhaps given as TRBD1 or TRBD2 (6 bases each). Germline loops: CDR1 WSHSY, CDR2 SAAADI. V lost 4 bases and J lost 6, with 16 bases in between. This CDR3 has 15 residues.

The genes are TRBV14 and TRBJ2-1; D gene uncertain. V was pared by 4 bases and J by 11 bases, with 9 bases between. Germline V lookup: CDR1 SGHDN, CDR2 FVKESK. This CDR3 region has 11 residues. CDR3 region: CASSRRAQQFF. The CDR3 DNA reads as TGTGCCAGCAGCCGCCGGGCACAGCAGTTCTTC.

V usage is TRBV7-9 and J usage is TRBJ2-3; 8 positions agree with TRBD1. CDR1 SEHNR and CDR2 FQNEAQ come from the germline V gene (reference sequence). The CDR3 contains 15 residues. V lost 5 bases and J lost 0; bases outside the gene matches: 4. CDR3 region: CASSTRTGSTDTQYF. The CDR3 bases are TGTGCCAGCAGCACCCGGACAGGGAGCACAGATACGCAGTATTTT.

The rearrangement links TRBV10-2 to TRBJ2-1; TRBD1 matches at 9 bases. Germline lookup yields CDR1 WSHSY and CDR2 SAAADI. V was pared by 2 bases and J by 2 bases, with 10 bases of the junction left unmatched. This CDR3 has 18 residues. The CDR3, as DNA: TGCGCCAGCAGTGAGCCAAAAGGACAGGGGTCCCCCTACAATGAGCAGTTCTTC. This gives the protein CASSEPKGQGSPYNEQFF.

This clone has a single count. J is TRBJ2-7 and V is TRBV5-6; possibly TRBD1 or TRBD2 for D (6 bases each). The CDR3 is made up of 16 amino acids. The ends were cut back, 4 bases at V and 3 bases at J, with 20 bases in the middle. Germline CDR1 SGHDT, CDR2 YYEEEE. The CDR3 sequence is CASSPQGGTTNYEQYF. The CDR3 bases are TGTGCCAGCAGCCCTCAGGGCGGGACAACAAACTACGAGCAGTACTTC.

CDR3 nucleotides: TGTGCCAGTAGTATCGGCCAGGGCCCAGATACGCAGTATTTT. Encoded protein: CASSIGQGPDTQYF. The chain joins TRBV19 to TRBJ2-3, with TRBD1 as a possible D gene (5 bases). Germline V gene sequence: CDR1 LNHDA, CDR2 SQIVND (reference sequence). The length of the CDR3 is 14 residues. The V and J ends lost 3 bases and 4 bases respectively, with 11 bases between them.

This clone was detected only once. The same CDR3 can be traced to other DNA sequences in this sample. The chain employs TRBV19 and TRBJ2-1; 15 positions agree with TRBD2. The CDR3 totals 16 residues. The trim removed 3 bases at V and 8 bases at J, leaving 5 bases unmatched. Germline V lookup: CDR1 LNHDA, CDR2 SQIVND (reference sequence). The CDR3: CASSIIGLAGGDEQFF. DNA of the CDR3: TGTGCCAGTAGTATTATAGGACTAGCGGGAGGGGATGAGCAGTTCTTC.

The chain carries TRBV4-1 and TRBJ1-5; 7 bases map to TRBD1. Germline V gives CDR1 MGHRA, CDR2 YSYEKL. This CDR3 is 17 amino acids long. With V trimmed by 1 base and J by 6 bases, 12 bases remained unmatched. CDR3 nucleotide sequence: TGCGCCAGCAGCCAAGTCCTTGAGACAGGGTCTCTTCAGCCCCAGCATTTT. The encoded protein is CASSQVLETGSLQPQHF.

This rearrangement joins TRBV28 to TRBJ1-5; the D gene is possibly TRBD1 (6 bases). Trimming cost V 6 bases and J 2 bases, with 20 bases left between them. The CDR3 runs 17 residues. In germline, CDR1 is MDHEN, CDR2 SYDVKM. CDR3 region: CASRSSTGIRGNQPQHF. The CDR3 DNA is TGTGCCAGCAGGTCGTCAACAGGGATTAGGGGCAATCAGCCCCAGCATTTT.

This clone turned up a few times. The chain joins TRBV9 to TRBJ2-7; the D call may be TRBD1 or TRBD2 (5 bases each). This CDR3 is built from 14 residues. Between the trimmed V and J ends, which lost 2 bases and 7 bases, there was a span of 16 bases. CDR1 and CDR2 (germline): SGDLS, YYNGEE. DNA for the CDR3: TGTGCCAGCAGCGTGTCGTGGGGGACGGAAGAGCAGTACTTC. This sequence encodes CASSVSWGTEEQYF.

This rearrangement joins TRBV9 to TRBJ1-2; D perhaps matches TRBD1 (5 bases). The CDR3 is made up of 14 amino acids. V was pared by 3 bases and J by 0 bases, with 9 bases between. Germline V gene lookup returns CDR1 SGDLS and CDR2 YYNGEE. CDR3 nucleotides: TGTGCCAGCAGCGCCCTGGGACCTAACTATGGCTACACCTTC. Its protein is CASSALGPNYGYTF.

This CDR3 is CASSLGLATTDTQYF. The CDR3 DNA is TGTGCCAGCTCACTGGGACTAGCCACCACAGATACGCAGTATTTT. This chain joins TRBV18 and TRBJ2-3, with 9 bases matching TRBD2. The CDR3 runs to 15 residues. The ends lost 4 bases at V and 2 bases at J; junction bases unmatched: 4. Per germline, CDR1 KGHSH and CDR2 LQKENI.

The chain employs TRBV7-2 and TRBJ2-7, with 8 bases aligning to TRBD2. CDR1 and CDR2 (germline): SGHTA, FQGNSA. The length of the CDR3 is 15 residues. The V gene end was trimmed by 2 bases and the J gene end by 0 bases; junction bases not matched to a gene: 3. In DNA, the CDR3 is TGTGCCAGCAGCTTAATGCGGGGGGACTCCTACGAGCAGTACTTC. Protein sequence: CASSLMRGDSYEQYF.

On this clone: A much more abundant neighbour one base away suggests this may be a read error. Other DNA variants within this sample encode the same CDR3. The rearrangement uses TRBV7-2 and TRBJ2-3; D gene ambiguous. V was trimmed by 5 bases and J by 0 bases, leaving 3 bases between them. This CDR3 contains 12 residues. Per the germline V gene, CDR1 is SGHTA and CDR2 is FQGNSA. CDR3 nucleotide sequence: TGTGCCAGCAGCCTTAGCACAGATACGCAGTATTTT. It is translated as CASSLSTDTQYF.

Comments on this clone: This may be a read error: a much more frequent sequence differs by one nucleotide. At the DNA level, this CDR3 is encoded by other sequences in the same sample as well. The chain recombines TRBV5-1 with TRBJ2-3; D is possibly TRBD2 (6 bases). Per germline, CDR1 SGHRS and CDR2 YFSETQ. The CDR3 extends over 14 amino acids. The germline V and J ends were trimmed by 4 bases and 2 bases, with 11 bases remaining between them. In nucleotides, the CDR3 is TGCGCCAGCAGCCCCGGGACTCTCACAGATACGCAGTATTTT. Amino acid sequence: CASSPGTLTDTQYF.

Comments on this clone: The same CDR3 also results from other DNA sequences found in this sample. The J gene is TRBJ2-2, the V gene TRBV7-9; 10 bases fit TRBD2. CDR3 size: 15 residues. J gave up 4 bases and V 4 bases, and 3 bases lay outside the gene matches. The germline V gene encodes CDR1 SEHNR and CDR2 FQNEAQ (reference sequence). CDR3 loop: CASSSLAGGTGELFF. The CDR3 nucleotides read TGTGCCAGCAGCTCGTTAGCGGGAGGCACCGGGGAGCTGTTTTTT.

The V gene is TRBV28, the J gene TRBJ1-5; tentative D call: TRBD1 (5 bases). Trimming removed 7 bases from V and 6 bases from J, with 13 bases in between. Germline V gene sequence: CDR1 MDHEN, CDR2 SYDVKM. The CDR3 runs to 13 residues. The CDR3 nucleotides read TGTGCCAGCAACAAACGGGGACTTCAGCCCCAGCATTTT. Encoded protein: CASNKRGLQPQHF.

The V call is TRBV15, the J call TRBJ2-7, with 9 bases matching TRBD1. The V segment lost 4 bases and the J segment 9 bases; nucleotides outside the gene matches: 10. The germline CDR1 and CDR2 sequences are LNHNV and YYDKDF (reference sequence). The CDR3 extends over 14 amino acids. CDR3 loop: CATSTSGTGPVQYF. The CDR3 bases are TGTGCCACCAGCACCTCCGGGACAGGGCCAGTGCAGTACTTC.